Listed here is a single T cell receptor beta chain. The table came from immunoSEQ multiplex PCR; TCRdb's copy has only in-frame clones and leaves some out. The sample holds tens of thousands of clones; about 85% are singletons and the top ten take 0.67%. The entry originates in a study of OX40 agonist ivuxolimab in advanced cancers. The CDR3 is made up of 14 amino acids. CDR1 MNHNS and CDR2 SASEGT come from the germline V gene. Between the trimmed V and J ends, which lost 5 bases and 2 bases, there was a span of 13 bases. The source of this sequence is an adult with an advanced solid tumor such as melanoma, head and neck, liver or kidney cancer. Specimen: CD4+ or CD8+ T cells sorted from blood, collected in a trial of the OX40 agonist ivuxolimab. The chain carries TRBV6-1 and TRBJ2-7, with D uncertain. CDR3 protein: CASSPDDVAYEQYF. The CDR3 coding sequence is TGTGCCAGCAGTCCGGACGACGTAGCCTACGAGCAGTACTTC.